This is a list of T cell receptor beta chains from one sample in a study of human T cells and chemical hapten exposure. From the RACE reads, TCRdb called clonotypes with MiXCR, one entry per CDR3 protein. The top ten hold 2% to 2.5% of the sample, which has roughly 360,000 distinct CDR3 sequences, 4.8% seen once. The sample was whole blood, taken in connection with sensitization to the hapten diphenylcyclopropenone (DPC). The source of these receptors is a woman aged 45-60 years with alopecia areata. Some clones in this sample may be carry-over from other donors' samples. The CDR3 runs from the conserved cysteine through the conserved F or W. The order of the fields is clone size, V gene, J gene, D gene, CDR3 protein, CDR3 DNA. D genes are given only for firm matches. Clone sizes are given selectively: once, few, many, or a class where the clone is expanded.

clone size: few; V gene: TRBV29-1; J gene: TRBJ2-1; D gene: NA; CDR3 protein: CSVVSGVEQFF; CDR3 DNA: TGCAGCGTCGTTAGCGGAGTTGAGCAGTTCTTC
clone size: many; V gene: TRBV7-2; J gene: TRBJ2-2; D gene: NA; CDR3 protein: CASSFADANTGELFF; CDR3 DNA: TGTGCCAGCAGCTTCGCAGACGCGAACACCGGGGAGCTGTTTTTT
clone size: many; V gene: TRBV7-6; J gene: TRBJ2-7; D gene: TRBD1; CDR3 protein: CASSSGTGENEQYF; CDR3 DNA: TGTGCCAGCAGCTCCGGGACAGGGGAGAACGAGCAGTACTTC
clone size: many; V gene: TRBV28; J gene: TRBJ2-7; D gene: TRBD2; CDR3 protein: CASSLLGSGGSYEQYF; CDR3 DNA: TGTGCCAGCAGTCTCCTTGGTAGCGGGGGCTCCTACGAGCAGTACTTC
clone size: many; V gene: TRBV27; J gene: TRBJ2-7; D gene: NA; CDR3 protein: CASSLPSGNEQYF; CDR3 DNA: TGTGCCAGCAGTTTACCGTCGGGGAACGAGCAGTACTTC
clone size: many; V gene: TRBV11-2; J gene: TRBJ2-1; D gene: NA; CDR3 protein: CASSGASEQFF; CDR3 DNA: TGTGCCAGCAGCGGTGCTAGTGAGCAGTTCTTC
clone size: many; V gene: TRBV11-2; J gene: TRBJ2-3; D gene: NA; CDR3 protein: CASSPRGSSTDTQYF; CDR3 DNA: TGTGCCAGCAGCCCGAGGGGCAGCAGCACAGATACGCAGTATTTT
clone size: NA; V gene: TRBV29-1; J gene: TRBJ2-3; D gene: TRBD1; CDR3 protein: CSARTGGRTDTQYF; CDR3 DNA: TGCAGCGCGCGGACAGGGGGTCGCACAGATACGCAGTATTTT
clone size: many; V gene: TRBV5-1; J gene: TRBJ1-5; D gene: NA; CDR3 protein: CASSLEGQPQHF; CDR3 DNA: TGTGCCAGCAGCTTAGAAGGTCAGCCCCAGCATTTT
clone size: few; V gene: TRBV5-1; J gene: TRBJ2-1; D gene: NA; CDR3 protein: CASSLPGRDEQFF; CDR3 DNA: TGCGCCAGCAGCCTACCTGGGCGCGATGAGCAGTTCTTC